This T cell receptor beta chain was captured in a study of blood T cell repertoires in COVID-19. Study context: Acute-phase and convalescent COVID-19 samples originated in the United States, Italy and Spain. Nucleic acid was either cDNA or gDNA, and it came from T cells, B-cell-depleted T cells, or PBMCs.

V was pared by 3 bases and J by 9 bases, with 2 bases of the junction left unmatched. This CDR3 is built from 12 residues. Germline-derived CDR1 and CDR2 are WNHNN and SYGVQD (reference sequence). As processed by the authors: Nucleated cell number was recorded as an estimate derived from reference gene primer amplification. Profiling relied on immunoSEQ multiplex PCR, and the TCRdb table lists in-frame clones only, not all of them. Clone size and V and J calls were adopted from that table, with D and trimming inferred from the DNA. Altogether some 150,000 clones are present, under 80% being singletons, with the ten largest covering less than 4.5%.

The clonotype comes from a man aged 55 to 69 with acute or convalescent COVID-19. The genes are TRBV10-1 and TRBJ2-1, with 7 bases lining up with TRBD2. Sequenced material: peripheral blood. The CDR3 DNA reads as TGCGCCAGCAGTGAATGGGAGGGTGAGCAGTTCTTC. It is translated as CASSEWEGEQFF.